This T cell receptor beta chain was recorded in a study of tumor-infiltrating lymphocytes in primary liver carcinoma (dated by TCRdb to about 2017). Turning to the overall study: The five patients, three men and two women aged 30 to 69 years, had hepatocellular carcinoma (four) or combined HCC and intrahepatic cholangiocarcinoma (one). A total of roughly 35 specimens from 5 patients, comprising some 25 tumor regions, 5 adjacent noncancerous liver tissues and 5 peripheral blood samples, were covered by TCRbeta repertoire sequencing. Each sample produced roughly 3.5 to 8 million productive TCRbeta reads, and read depth showed no significant difference between tissue types. The study combined TCRbeta repertoire sequencing, expression microarrays and whole-exome sequencing across five regions of each liver tumor, with adjacent normal tissue and blood. The 20 to 30 tumor region samples were profiled with Agilent mRNA microarrays so that TCRbeta repertoire diversity could be related to the local molecular phenotype. The five patients had tumors of stage T1-T3 N0M0, with maximum diameters ranging from roughly 4.2 to 11 cm. High reproducibility was observed for the technical replicate repertoires, with mean shared-clone rates around 0.89 and correlation coefficients above 0.95.

General findings and caveats noted by the study authors: Because only the TCR beta chain was sequenced and unpaired alpha chains were not captured, true repertoire diversity is likely underestimated. Since the samples were bulk and unsorted, there was no way to compare CD4+ and CD8+ T cell repertoires. Pairs of tumor regions showed greater repertoire overlap (mean around 36%) than tumor-adjacent pairs (roughly 17%) or tumor-blood pairs (around 15%), which is consistent with antigen-driven expansion. Only about 8-25% of top clones were found in all five regions of a tumor, suggesting spatial heterogeneity of tumor-infiltrating T cells. With just five patients in the study, the authors point out that the findings should be validated in a larger study. Compared with blood, tumors had a significantly larger share of the repertoire taken up by the top 250 clones (p = 0.039).

This clonotype was seen many times. Its antigen remains undetermined. No base quality values were provided; no much bigger clone lies one nucleotide off. Starting from around 500 ng total RNA, TCRbeta-specific cDNA was produced by reverse transcription with a constant-region primer and ProtoScript II reverse transcriptase. The TCRbeta libraries were prepared through three rounds of nested multiplex PCR following a slightly modified ARM-PCR procedure. The first two PCR rounds used multiplex TRBV1-TRBV30 forward primers with a Cbeta reverse primer, each for about 9 cycles. A final 25-cycle PCR with Deep VentR polymerase added sample barcodes and Illumina adapters. Before sequencing, amplicons of 200-500 bp were purified from gel using a QIAquick gel extraction kit. TCRbeta amplicons were sequenced on an Illumina HiSeq 2500 with 250-bp paired-end reads. Turning to the authors' computational methods: Trimmomatic v0.33 was used to quality-trim the reads, and FLASH v1.2.11 was used to merge paired reads so that full CDR3 sequences could be recovered. V, D and J germline segments were assigned to the rearranged TCRbeta sequences by MiGEC v1.2.1b. Clonotype statistics and Shannon-Wiener diversity indices were computed with VDJtools v1.0.0. Except for diversity analysis, only the 250 most abundant clonotypes of each sample were used in subsequent analyses to reduce sampling bias. TCRdb handled the public reads itself, with Q25 trimming in fastp and clone calling in MiXCR, and kept productive beta chains. Rows with one shared CDR3 protein collapse into an entry with the most common genes and DNA. TCRdb's processing, not the study's, gives the V and J calls here. The sample yields around 120,000 distinct CDR3 sequences; 60% to 70% were counted once. Around 8.5% of the sample is taken by the ten largest.

In the germline V gene (reference sequence), CDR1 corresponds to MNHNY and CDR2 to SVGAGI. Reading from cysteine to phenylalanine, the CDR3 counts 12 amino acids. The DNA shown is the 36-base CDR3, in frame from base 1. A distance of 13 bases separates the germline ends of V and J, which lose 7 bases and 7 bases respectively. Without any cell sorting, total RNA and DNA were co-extracted from roughly 20-30 mg of bulk tissue using the AllPrep DNA/RNA mini kit. Between late 2015 and early 2016, roughly 5 patients in China with histopathologically diagnosed primary liver carcinoma had their tumors surgically resected. Chronic HBV infection was present in the patients, and the patients were treatment-naive at sampling. Five spatially separated regions were sampled from each tumor: the superior, inferior, left-lateral and right-lateral poles, plus the tumor centre. More than 85% viable tumor cells were found by histology in every tumor sample. Fresh tumor and adjacent tissue pieces were bisected, with one half stored in RNAlater at -80 degrees C and the other half sent for histology.

The chain is encoded by TRBV6-6 joined to TRBJ1-2; no confident D gene assignment can be made. Input material: liver tumor tissue from sampling region 1. Sample cell subset or site, as interpreted from the label and publication: tumor region T1, superior pole. This sequence was found in a woman aged 60-75 years with primary liver carcinoma and hepatitis B virus infection. The DNA sequence is TGTGCCAGCACCAATTGGGCTGTTGGCTACACCTTC. This gives the protein CASTNWAVGYTF.